These 29 T cell receptor beta chains share one sample of origin, sequenced in a study of T cell responses to AZD1222 COVID-19 vaccine. Produced via immunoSEQ multiplex PCR; TCRdb's table is partial and in-frame only. The sample shows 150,000 or so clones, roughly 92% of them seen only once. The input for sequencing was peripheral blood, taken on day 0 of AZD1222 vaccination. These receptors were collected from an adult in good health.

V is TRBV5-1 and J is TRBJ2-3, with TRBD1 matching 11 bases. The germline V gene has CDR1 SGHRS and CDR2 YFSETQ. J gave up 4 bases and V 0 bases, and 1 base lay outside the gene matches. The CDR3 is 15 amino acids. The CDR3 here is CASSLGTGGADTQYF. DNA of the CDR3: TGCGCCAGCAGCTTGGGGACAGGGGGCGCAGATACGCAGTATTTT.

The chain combines TRBV28 with TRBJ2-1, with D perhaps matching TRBD2 (5 bases). Germline lookup yields CDR1 MDHEN and CDR2 SYDVKM. Deletions cut 6 bases from V and 10 bases from J, with 10 bases between. The CDR3 runs 11 residues. The DNA for the CDR3 is TGTGCCAGCAGCTCGAAGCGGGAGCAGTTCTTC. Protein product: CASSSKREQFF.

The gene calls are TRBV1 and TRBJ2-3; TRBD2, as called in the table, went unchecked against the DNA. TRBV1 is assigned pseudogene status. This CDR3 is built from 17 residues. The CDR3 sequence: CTSSQRSGYPSTDTQYF. For the CDR3, the DNA is TGCACCAGCAGCCAACGGAGCGGGTATCCTAGCACAGATACGCAGTATTTT.

This clone has just one count. The chain is built from TRBV6-6 and TRBJ1-5, with 7 positions matching TRBD1. The trim removed 6 bases at V and 5 bases at J, leaving 10 bases unmatched. This CDR3 region has 15 residues. Germline V CDR1 and CDR2: MNHNY, SVGAGI (reference sequence). The CDR3 spells CASSLDRDGYQPQHF. The DNA of the CDR3 is TGTGCCAGCAGCTTAGACAGGGACGGATATCAGCCCCAGCATTTT.

This clone occurred once. The CDR3 loop is CASSTGYSNQPQHF. CDR3 nucleotides: TGTGCCAGCAGCACCGGGTATAGCAATCAGCCCCAGCATTTT. The V gene is TRBV9, the J gene TRBJ1-5, with unresolved D. Trimming pared 4 bases from V and 0 bases from J, leaving 8 bases between. This CDR3 is built from 14 residues. Germline assignment: CDR1 SGDLS and CDR2 YYNGEE.

This chain uses TRBV27 with TRBJ1-1; 9 nucleotides agree with TRBD1. The CDR3 consists of 14 residues. Germline-derived CDR1 and CDR2 are MNHEY and SMNVEV (reference sequence). With 3 bases clipped from V and 4 bases from J, the junction kept 3 bases outside the gene matches. The CDR3 DNA is TGTGCCAGCAGTTTCGGGACAGGGAGCACTGAAGCTTTCTTT. This sequence encodes CASSFGTGSTEAFF.

The CDR3 protein is CASSQDRGGGEQYF. In nucleotides, the CDR3 is TGCGCCAGCAGCCAAGACAGGGGAGGCGGCGAGCAGTACTTC. The chain links TRBV4-3 to TRBJ2-7; D may correspond to TRBD1 or TRBD2 (6 bases each). Germline V gives CDR1 LGHNA, CDR2 YSLEER. Deletions cut 0 bases from V and 6 bases from J, with 12 bases between. The CDR3 runs to 14 residues.

V usage is TRBV13 and J usage is TRBJ1-1, with a tentative D call TRBD1 (5 bases). The CDR3 has 15 residues. The V and J ends lost 5 bases and 5 bases respectively, with 18 bases between them. Germline assignment: CDR1 PRHDT and CDR2 FYEKMQ (reference sequence). The chain's CDR3 is CASSRSGAPATEAFF. The CDR3 DNA follows: TGTGCCAGCAGCCGATCCGGGGCCCCCGCAACTGAAGCTTTCTTT.

This clone was detected once. The V and J genes are TRBV18 and TRBJ2-3, with TRBD1 identical over 9 bases. V lost 2 bases, J lost 3 bases, and 6 bases stayed unmatched. The CDR3 runs to 16 residues. CDR1 and CDR2 (germline): KGHSH, LQKENI. CDR3 sequence: CASSPRGTGFTDTQYF. Here the CDR3 DNA reads TGTGCCAGCTCACCAAGAGGGACAGGGTTTACAGATACGCAGTATTTT. The entire variable domain, with the rest obtained from reference TRBV18 and TRBJ2-3, is as follows: NAGVMQNPRHLVRRRGQEARLRCSPMKGHSHVYWYRQLPEEGLKFMVYLQKENIIDESGMPKERFSAEFPKEGPSILRIQQVVRGDSAAYFCASSPRGTGFTDTQYFGPGTRLTVL.

CDR3 coding DNA: TGTGCCAGCAGCTTACACACAGGGAGAGACGAGCAGTACTTC. Encoded protein: CASSLHTGRDEQYF. The chain is built from TRBV13 and TRBJ2-5, with a possible D match to TRBD1 (6 bases). The better agreement between TRBJ2-7 and the DNA end casts doubt on the J call. CDR3 length: 14 residues. CDR1 and CDR2 (germline): PRHDT, FYEKMQ (reference sequence).

The chain recombines TRBV5-1 with TRBJ2-5; TRBD2 agrees at 11 bases. CDR3 size: 16 residues. The germline CDR1 and CDR2 sequences are SGHRS and YFSETQ. The trim removed 3 bases at V and 1 base at J, leaving 5 bases unmatched. CDR3 bases: TGCGCCAGCAGCTCCACCGGGACTAGCGGCCAAGAGACCCAGTACTTC. Translation: CASSSTGTSGQETQYF.

V and J are TRBV10-3 and TRBJ1-2, with D unclear. Germline V gene lookup returns CDR1 ENHRY and CDR2 SYGVKD. The length of the CDR3 is 13 residues. V lost 0 bases and J 5 bases, leaving 7 bases between the germline ends. The CDR3 DNA reads as TGTGCCATCAGTGAGTCGGGCAGTTATGGCTACACCTTC. The encoded protein is CAISESGSYGYTF.

The table lists this clone with a count of one. This sequence joins TRBV4-1 and TRBJ1-2, with 7 nucleotides matching TRBD1. CDR3 length: 15 amino acids. Germline trimming cut 4 bases from V and 1 base from J; bases unmatched to any gene: 6. Per germline, CDR1 MGHRA and CDR2 YSYEKL. The CDR3 region has the DNA TGCGCCAGCAGCCGAACTACAGGGGATAACTATGGCTACACCTTC. Its translation: CASSRTTGDNYGYTF.

The rearrangement uses TRBV7-2 and TRBJ2-1, with TRBD2 matching over 12 bases. This CDR3 region has 15 residues. The J segment lost 7 bases and the V segment lost 3 bases, leaving 4 bases of the junction unmatched. Germline CDR1 SGHTA, CDR2 FQGNSA. The CDR3 loop is CASSFASGGANEQFF. CDR3 coding DNA: TGTGCCAGCAGCTTCGCTAGCGGGGGGGCTAATGAGCAGTTCTTC.

J is TRBJ1-1 and V is TRBV28; 9 bases line up with TRBD1. Germline CDR1 and CDR2: MDHEN and SYDVKM. The CDR3 consists of 15 residues. V dropped 5 bases and J dropped 3; count of bases not matched to a gene: 7. CDR3 protein: CASSRPTGGYTEAFF. The CDR3 coding sequence is TGTGCCAGCAGTCGACCTACAGGGGGCTACACTGAAGCTTTCTTT.

V is TRBV7-2 and J is TRBJ1-2; 8 bases align to TRBD1. The junction had 2 bases not matched to a gene; V was cut back by 1 base and J by 4 bases. Germline CDR1 reads SGHTA; CDR2 reads FQGNSA. This CDR3 has 14 residues. CDR3: CASSLGTGPYGYTF. CDR3 DNA: TGTGCCAGCAGCTTAGGGACAGGGCCCTATGGCTACACCTTC.

The rearrangement uses TRBV12-5 and TRBJ1-1; D is ambiguous. With 7 bases removed from V and 5 bases from J, the gap between germline ends came to 11 bases. Germline values: CDR1 LGHNT, CDR2 FRNRAP. The CDR3 has 12 amino acids. CDR3 protein: CASDCRGTEAFF. The DNA for the CDR3 is TGTGCTAGTGATTGCCGAGGGACTGAAGCTTTCTTT.

The genes are TRBV10-3 and TRBJ1-6; D is unresolved. Trimming stripped 0 bases from V and 7 bases from J, with 10 bases between. Germline CDR1 and CDR2: ENHRY and SYGVKD. The CDR3 loop spans 15 amino acids. The CDR3 coding sequence is TGTGCCATCAGTGAGTCGGCAGATCAGAATTCACCCCTCCACTTT. As protein: CAISESADQNSPLHF.

This chain uses TRBV9 with TRBJ2-5; D call uncertain. The germline CDR1 and CDR2 sequences are SGDLS and YYNGEE. The CDR3 spans 12 residues. With 0 bases removed from V and 5 bases from J, the gap between germline ends came to 5 bases. CDR3 region: CASSVVLETQYF. DNA of the CDR3: TGTGCCAGCAGCGTAGTCCTTGAGACCCAGTACTTC.

The rearrangement joins TRBV19 to TRBJ1-5; D gene unclear. Trimming removed 6 bases at V and 3 bases at J, with 12 bases between. This CDR3 has 14 amino acids. Germline lookup yields CDR1 LNHDA and CDR2 SQIVND (reference sequence). CDR3 in DNA: TGTGCCAGTAGCAATGACGGACTCAATCAGCCCCAGCATTTT. It specifies CASSNDGLNQPQHF.

V usage is TRBV4-1 and J usage is TRBJ1-4; D possibly corresponds to TRBD1 (6 bases). Germline CDR1 is MGHRA and CDR2 is YSYEKL. Trimming stripped 0 bases from V and 5 bases from J, with 13 bases between. The CDR3 is made up of 16 amino acids. For the CDR3, the DNA is TGCGCCAGCAGCCAAGATTACGGGGGCGGGAATGAAAAACTGTTTTTT. Protein sequence: CASSQDYGGGNEKLFF.

This chain links TRBV6-6 with TRBJ1-2; D is unresolved. Germline CDR1 MNHNY, CDR2 SVGAGI (reference sequence). V was trimmed by 2 bases and J by 8 bases, leaving 9 bases between them. The CDR3 runs to 12 residues. The CDR3 DNA reads TGTGCCAGCAGTTACATGGCCAGGGGCTACACCTTC. Its translation is CASSYMARGYTF.

This clone has only one observation. The chain has TRBV5-8 and TRBJ2-7; TRBD1 matches 9 bases. The V segment lost 2 bases and the J segment 4 bases; nucleotides outside the gene matches: 1. The germline gives CDR1 SGHTS, CDR2 YDEGEE. The CDR3 length is 13 residues. CDR3 bases: TGTGCCAGCAGCTTAGACAGGGGGTACGAGCAGTACTTC. This translates into CASSLDRGYEQYF.

The V and J genes are TRBV3-1 (or the pseudogene TRBV3-2) and TRBJ1-2; D is undetermined. The V and J ends lost 5 bases and 7 bases respectively, with 5 bases between them. This CDR3 region has 10 residues. Germline-derived CDR1 and CDR2 are LGHDT and YNNKEL (reference sequence). The CDR3 spells CASSSGGYTF. For the CDR3, the DNA is TGTGCCAGCAGCTCCGGTGGCTACACCTTC.

The rearrangement uses TRBV6-5 and TRBJ1-2; a possible D gene is TRBD1 (5 bases). V was trimmed by 6 bases and J by 4 bases, leaving 18 bases between them. There are 15 residues in the CDR3. Germline V lookup: CDR1 MNHEY, CDR2 SVGAGI. The CDR3 DNA reads TGTGCCAGCAGAGAGGGGCCCTCGCGAGTCTATGGCTACACCTTC. Protein sequence: CASREGPSRVYGYTF.

V and J are TRBV15 and TRBJ2-5; 7 nucleotides align to TRBD1. Germline CDR1 is LNHNV and CDR2 is YYDKDF (reference sequence). This CDR3 region has 13 residues. The trim removed 0 bases at V and 7 bases at J, leaving 2 bases unmatched. This CDR3 reads CATSRDPGGTQYF. DNA for the CDR3: TGTGCCACCAGCAGAGATCCAGGGGGGACCCAGTACTTC.

The chain uses TRBV6-4 and TRBJ1-2; 7 positions match TRBD1. The CDR3 is made up of 15 amino acids. V trimming: 6 bases; J trimming: 4 bases; junction bases outside the gene matches: 11. Germline V gene lookup returns CDR1 MRHNA and CDR2 SNTAGT. The DNA for the CDR3 is TGTGCCAGCAGCCAGGACAGGTCGGATGGCTATGGCTACACCTTC. Residues: CASSQDRSDGYGYTF.

CDR3 DNA: TGCGCCAGCAGCGGGACTAGCGACGAGCAGTACTTC. This gives the protein CASSGTSDEQYF. The chain has TRBV10-2 and TRBJ2-7, with 10 bases that match TRBD2. After removal of 6 bases from V and 5 bases from J, the junction contained 1 base not matched to a gene. The CDR3 extends over 12 amino acids. The V gene's germline CDR1 is WSHSY and CDR2 SAAADI.

The chain is built from TRBV28 and TRBJ1-2; D ambiguous. Germline loops: CDR1 MDHEN, CDR2 SYDVKM. This CDR3 spans 17 amino acids. Trimming shortened V by 2 bases and J by 6 bases, and 22 bases separated the two germline ends. CDR3 sequence: CASSLGGPTFREHGYTF. The CDR3 DNA follows: TGTGCCAGCAGTTTAGGAGGTCCTACCTTCCGAGAACATGGCTACACCTTC.